Given below is one TCR beta chain in context. From germline, CDR1 is MGHDK and CDR2 SYGVNS. Germline trimming cut 6 bases from V and 5 bases from J; bases unmatched to any gene: 3. This CDR3 is built from 12 residues. The data are from a study of blood T cells in healthy people across ages. A second PCR of about 6 to 11 cycles used a sample-barcoded 5' primer and a J-beta primer mix. TCRdb processed the 5' RACE reads anew with MiXCR; each CDR3 protein has one entry. Of roughly 550,000 distinct CDR3 sequences in the sample, approximately 25% were seen once. This sample was shared with a second study, whose subject was T cells of mothers and their children.

The V and J genes are TRBV25-1 and TRBJ2-5; TRBD1 matches 7 bases. The receptor comes from a boy aged 5-17 years in good health. Sample: blood. The CDR3 spells CASRADRETQYF. CDR3 DNA: TGTGCCAGCAGGGCGGACAGGGAGACCCAGTACTTC. The whole variable domain, remainder taken from reference TRBV25-1 and TRBJ2-5, is EADIYQTPRYLVIGTGKKITLECSQTMGHDKMYWYQQDPGMELHLIHYSYGVNSTEKGDLSSESTVSRIRTEHFPLTLESARPSHTSQYLCASRADRETQYFGPGTRLLVL.